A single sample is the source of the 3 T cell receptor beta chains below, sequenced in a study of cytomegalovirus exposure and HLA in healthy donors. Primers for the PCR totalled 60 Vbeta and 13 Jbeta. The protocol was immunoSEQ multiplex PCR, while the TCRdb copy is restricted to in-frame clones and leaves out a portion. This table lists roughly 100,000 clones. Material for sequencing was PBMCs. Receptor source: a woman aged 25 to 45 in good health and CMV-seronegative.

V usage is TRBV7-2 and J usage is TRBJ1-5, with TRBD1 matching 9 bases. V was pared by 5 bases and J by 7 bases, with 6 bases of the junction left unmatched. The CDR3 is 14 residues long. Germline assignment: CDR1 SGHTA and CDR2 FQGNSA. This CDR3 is CASSPTGGGQPQHF. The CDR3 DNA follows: TGTGCCAGCAGCCCGACAGGGGGGGGACAGCCCCAGCATTTT.

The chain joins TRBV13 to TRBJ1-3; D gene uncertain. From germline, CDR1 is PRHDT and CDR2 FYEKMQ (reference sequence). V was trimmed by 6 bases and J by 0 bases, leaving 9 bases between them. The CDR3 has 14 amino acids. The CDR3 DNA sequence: TGTGCCAGCAGGTTCGGTCTCTCTGGAAACACCATATATTTT. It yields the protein CASRFGLSGNTIYF. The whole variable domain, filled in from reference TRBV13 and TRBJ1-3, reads AAGVIQSPRHLIKEKRETATLKCYPIPRHDTVYWYQQGPGQDPQFLISFYEKMQSDKGSIPDRFSAQQFSDYHSELNMSSLELGDSALYFCASRFGLSGNTIYFGEGSWLTVV.

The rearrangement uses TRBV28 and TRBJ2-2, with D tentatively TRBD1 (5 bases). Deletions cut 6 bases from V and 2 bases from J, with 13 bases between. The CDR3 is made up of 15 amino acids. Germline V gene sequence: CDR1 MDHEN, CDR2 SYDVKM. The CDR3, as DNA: TGTGCCAGCAGCCGACTTGACAGCAACACCGGGGAGCTGTTTTTT. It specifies CASSRLDSNTGELFF.